One and the same sample provided the 32 T cell receptor beta chains below, sequenced in a study of T cell changes during pregnancy in multiple sclerosis. Some clones are missing from TCRdb's copy, which holds only in-frame ones; the method was immunoSEQ multiplex PCR. The table includes approximately 37,000 clones, about 88% detected once. The sample here was CD4+ T cells from peripheral blood mononuclear cells, taken in the first trimester of pregnancy. The receptors come from a female donor with multiple sclerosis, enrolled in a pregnancy study.

This chain joins TRBV5-4 and TRBJ2-7; TRBD1 agrees at 9 bases. The CDR3 loop spans 13 amino acids. Losses at the gene ends were 1 base for V and 5 bases for J; bases not matched to a gene: 1. Germline loops: CDR1 SGHNT, CDR2 YYREEE (reference sequence). The CDR3 protein is CASSLWTGDEQYF. For the CDR3, the DNA is TGTGCCAGCAGCTTGTGGACAGGGGACGAGCAGTACTTC.

The genes are TRBV5-6 and TRBJ2-1, with TRBD1 matching 7 bases. The CDR3 contains 16 residues. The germline CDR1 and CDR2 sequences are SGHDT and YYEEEE. The J segment lost 7 bases and the V segment lost 3 bases, leaving 13 bases of the junction unmatched. The chain's CDR3 is CASSSLPEFRGNEQFF. The CDR3 region has the DNA TGTGCCAGCAGCTCCTTGCCCGAGTTCAGGGGGAATGAGCAGTTCTTC.

The J gene is TRBJ1-2, the V gene TRBV5-1; D is unresolved. The CDR3 has 14 residues. From germline, CDR1 is SGHRS and CDR2 YFSETQ. The V end lost 1 base, the J end lost 1 base, and 8 bases lay between the germline ends. CDR3 sequence reads: CASSLNMFNYGYTF. The CDR3 coding sequence is TGCGCCAGCAGCTTGAATATGTTTAACTATGGCTACACCTTC.

This rearrangement joins TRBV19 to TRBJ1-5, with no clear D. V was pared by 0 bases and J by 1 base, with 10 bases between. This CDR3 has 16 residues. Germline V gene sequence: CDR1 LNHDA, CDR2 SQIVND (reference sequence). CDR3 DNA: TGTGCCAGTAGTATAGATCTATCGGGGAGCAATCAGCCCCAGCATTTT. It translates to CASSIDLSGSNQPQHF.

The rearrangement uses TRBV28 and TRBJ1-2; no firm D call. The CDR3 consists of 18 residues. The germline V and J ends were trimmed by 7 bases and 5 bases, with 29 bases remaining between them. Germline V gene data show CDR1 as MDHEN and CDR2 as SYDVKM. Written as DNA, the CDR3 is TGTGCCAGCAACCCAGTGACCCGGGTCCAAAGAGCCCCTTATGGCTACACCTTC. This translates into CASNPVTRVQRAPYGYTF.

The J gene is TRBJ1-5, the V gene TRBV11-1, with 9 bases fitting TRBD1. V trimming: 2 bases; J trimming: 7 bases; junction bases outside the gene matches: 3. Germline V gene data show CDR1 as SGHAT and CDR2 as FQDESV (reference sequence). The CDR3 runs 14 residues. CDR3 coding DNA: TGTGCCAGCAGCTTAAGGGACAGGGCCCAGCCCCAGCATTTT. As protein: CASSLRDRAQPQHF.

J is TRBJ2-3 and V is TRBV7-6; D unresolved. Trimming shortened V by 0 bases and J by 6 bases, and 10 bases separated the two germline ends. The CDR3 runs to 14 residues. The germline CDR1 and CDR2 sequences are SGHVS and FNYEAQ. CDR3 sequence reads: CASSLAPSLDTQYF. CDR3 bases: TGTGCCAGCAGCTTAGCACCTAGTTTGGATACGCAGTATTTT.

The gene calls are TRBV9 and TRBJ2-7; 10 bases align to TRBD2. Germline loops: CDR1 SGDLS, CDR2 YYNGEE. The CDR3 sequence is 17 residues long. After removal of 0 bases from V and 0 bases from J, the junction contained 6 bases not matched to a gene. The CDR3 sequence: CASSVVSSGSSSYEQYF. CDR3 coding DNA: TGTGCCAGCAGCGTAGTGTCTAGCGGGAGTAGCTCCTACGAGCAGTACTTC.

The CDR3 here is CASSTTGLAPGELFF. The CDR3 coding sequence is TGTGCCAGCAGTACAACGGGACTAGCGCCCGGGGAGCTGTTTTTT. The rearrangement uses TRBV28 and TRBJ2-2; TRBD2 agrees at 10 bases. This CDR3 has 15 amino acids. Germline V gene sequence: CDR1 MDHEN, CDR2 SYDVKM. J was trimmed by 6 bases and V by 5 bases; bases with no gene match: 6.

This clone was counted a single time. The rearrangement links TRBV7-9 to TRBJ2-7; TRBD2 matches at 8 bases. CDR1 and CDR2 (germline): SEHNR, FQNEAQ (reference sequence). Unmatched junction bases numbered 12, after V lost 3 bases and J lost 2 bases. CDR3 length: 17 residues. In nucleotides, the CDR3 is TGTGCCAGCAGCTTTATAGGTCGGGAGGGCCCCCCCTACGAGCAGTACTTC. It yields the protein CASSFIGREGPPYEQYF.

The chain combines TRBV5-1 with TRBJ2-5, with TRBD2 matching over 14 bases. Trimming took 4 bases from V and 2 from J; bases not matched to a gene: 4. This CDR3 contains 16 residues. Germline-derived CDR1 and CDR2 are SGHRS and YFSETQ. The CDR3 DNA reads TGCGCCAGCAGCGGAGGACTAGCGGGAGGTCAAGAGACCCAGTACTTC. Its translation: CASSGGLAGGQETQYF.

The rearrangement uses TRBV7-9 and TRBJ2-3; D is unresolved. Trimming took 3 bases from V and 2 from J, leaving 3 bases between them. Germline lookup yields CDR1 SEHNR and CDR2 FQNEAQ (reference sequence). This CDR3 has 12 amino acids. DNA of the CDR3: TGTGCCAGCAGCTTGTACACAGATACGCAGTATTTT. Translating gives CASSLYTDTQYF.

The chain joins TRBV10-1 to TRBJ2-3; TRBD1 agrees at 8 bases. Germline V gene sequence: CDR1 WNHNN, CDR2 SYGVQD (reference sequence). The J segment lost 2 bases and the V segment lost 5 bases, leaving 3 bases of the junction unmatched. The CDR3 runs 14 residues. The CDR3 spells CASSRDRSTDTQYF. The CDR3 bases are TGCGCCAGCAGTCGGGACAGGTCCACAGATACGCAGTATTTT.

The chain joins TRBV4-2 to TRBJ2-3; 16 positions agree with TRBD2. The CDR3 contains 22 residues. J was trimmed by 0 bases and V by 0 bases; bases with no gene match: 12. Per germline, CDR1 LGHNA and CDR2 YNFKEQ. The CDR3 nucleotides are TGTGCCAGCAGCCAAGAAATTAGGACGGGACTAGCGGGGGGGACTAGCACAGATACGCAGTATTTT. Its translation: CASSQEIRTGLAGGTSTDTQYF.

This rearrangement joins TRBV6-6 to TRBJ1-3; D is perhaps TRBD1 (5 bases). The CDR3 extends over 15 amino acids. The germline CDR1 and CDR2 sequences are MNHNY and SVGAGI (reference sequence). V was clipped by 6 bases and J by 2 bases, with 14 bases between them. The CDR3 reads CASRDDDSPGNTIYF. CDR3 coding DNA: TGTGCCAGCAGGGATGACGACAGCCCTGGAAACACCATATATTTT.

In its sample, this clone was seen once. The CDR3 sequence is CASSPVAGGDNEQFF. CDR3 DNA sequence: TGTGCCAGCAGCCCGGTAGCGGGAGGGGACAATGAGCAGTTCTTC. The chain has TRBV7-6 and TRBJ2-1; TRBD2 matches 11 bases. The CDR3 sequence is 15 residues long. The V gene end was trimmed by 5 bases and the J gene end by 5 bases; junction bases not matched to a gene: 5. Germline assignment: CDR1 SGHVS and CDR2 FNYEAQ.

This clone appeared a single time. The chain uses TRBV2 and TRBJ2-5; 14 bases align to TRBD2. Germline CDR1 reads SNHLY; CDR2 reads FYNNEI. This CDR3 is built from 16 residues. The V gene end was trimmed by 5 bases and the J gene end by 5 bases; junction bases not matched to a gene: 7. The CDR3 loop reads CASSPPRLAGGETQYF. The CDR3 nucleotides read TGTGCCAGCAGTCCCCCCCGACTAGCGGGAGGGGAGACCCAGTACTTC.

This clone was counted a few times. This chain joins TRBV5-1 and TRBJ1-2; 8 bases map to TRBD1. The trim removed 5 bases at V and 6 bases at J, leaving 3 bases unmatched. The germline V gene has CDR1 SGHRS and CDR2 YFSETQ. This CDR3 is built from 12 residues. The CDR3 coding sequence is TGCGCCAGCAGTCTACAGGGGGATGGCTACACCTTC. Protein sequence: CASSLQGDGYTF.

The chain carries TRBV2 and TRBJ1-5; TRBD1 is a possible D gene (5 bases). The CDR3 covers 14 residues. The germline V gene has CDR1 SNHLY and CDR2 FYNNEI. Trimming stripped 3 bases from V and 7 bases from J, with 13 bases between. The CDR3 sequence: CASSDGAPGQPQHF. The CDR3 DNA is TGTGCCAGCAGTGATGGGGCGCCTGGCCAGCCCCAGCATTTT.

With regard to this clone: Other DNA sequences within the sample encode an identical CDR3. This rearrangement joins TRBV5-6 to TRBJ1-2; weak D call: TRBD1 (6 bases). Per germline, CDR1 SGHDT and CDR2 YYEEEE. This CDR3 region has 14 residues. V gave up 3 bases and J gave up 4 bases, with 13 bases separating them. The CDR3 loop is CASSSQGSIYGYTF. CDR3 nucleotides: TGTGCCAGCAGCTCCCAGGGGAGTATCTATGGCTACACCTTC.

V gene TRBV23-1 combines with J gene TRBJ1-4; no reliable D call. TRBV23-1 is noted as an ORF with a role that remains uncertain. V gave up 2 bases and J gave up 0 bases, with 7 bases separating them. The CDR3 has 15 residues. The chain's CDR3 is CASSQPVATNEKLFF. CDR3 in DNA: TGCGCCAGCAGTCAACCAGTTGCAACTAATGAAAAACTGTTTTTT.

The chain joins TRBV10-1 to TRBJ2-2; D uncertain. V was clipped by 5 bases and J by 5 bases, with 9 bases between them. CDR3 length: 13 residues. Germline-derived CDR1 and CDR2 are WNHNN and SYGVQD (reference sequence). The CDR3 coding sequence is TGCGCCAGCAGTCTATCCCAAACCGGGGAGCTGTTTTTT. Translation: CASSLSQTGELFF.

This chain joins TRBV7-2 and TRBJ2-5, with D perhaps matching TRBD2 (5 bases). Germline V gene sequence: CDR1 SGHTA, CDR2 FQGNSA. V lost 4 bases and J lost 2, with 14 bases in between. The CDR3 totals 15 residues. CDR3 amino acids: CASSSWTRQQETQYF. The DNA for the CDR3 is TGTGCCAGCAGCTCCTGGACTCGCCAACAAGAGACCCAGTACTTC. Full variable domain (outside the CDR3, taken from reference TRBV7-2 and TRBJ2-5): GAGVSQSPSNKVTEKGKDVELRCDPISGHTALYWYRQSLGQGLEFLIYFQGNSAPDKSGLPSDRFSAERTGGSVSTLTIQRTQQEDSAVYLCASSSWTRQQETQYFGPGTRLLVL.

V usage is TRBV9 and J usage is TRBJ2-1, with TRBD2 matching 8 bases. Germline lookup yields CDR1 SGDLS and CDR2 YYNGEE. Trimming cost V 4 bases and J 3 bases; bases outside gene matches: 6. The CDR3 runs to 15 residues. CDR3 DNA: TGTGCCAGCAGCCTTCGGACTAGCAGCTACAATGAGCAGTTCTTC. Protein sequence: CASSLRTSSYNEQFF.

This clone was found a few times. V and J are TRBV5-1 and TRBJ1-3, with D perhaps matching TRBD1 (6 bases). Per germline, CDR1 SGHRS and CDR2 YFSETQ. The CDR3 is made up of 16 amino acids. The germline V and J ends were trimmed by 2 bases and 0 bases, with 12 bases remaining between them. CDR3 protein: CASSLTGDTSGNTIYF. CDR3 DNA sequence: TGCGCCAGCAGCTTAACCGGGGACACCTCTGGAAACACCATATATTTT.

This clone appeared once. The chain has TRBV7-2 and TRBJ1-1; TRBD1 might be the D (6 bases). Per the germline V gene, CDR1 is SGHTA and CDR2 is FQGNSA. The CDR3 spans 15 residues. V gave up 7 bases and J gave up 1 base, with 16 bases separating them. This CDR3 reads CASIKAGTKNTEAFF. As DNA, the CDR3 is TGTGCCAGCATAAAAGCCGGGACAAAGAACACTGAAGCTTTCTTT.

The chain links TRBV7-2 to TRBJ1-2; 7 bases fit TRBD1. From germline, CDR1 is SGHTA and CDR2 FQGNSA. Trimming cost V 10 bases and J 6 bases; bases outside gene matches: 14. The CDR3 runs 14 residues. For the CDR3, the DNA is TGTGCCACCAGGGGGGAGGGACGATCCCATGGCTACACCTTC. It translates to CATRGEGRSHGYTF.

The chain uses TRBV6-5 and TRBJ2-7; 7 nucleotides align to TRBD1. The trim removed 9 bases at V and 1 base at J, leaving 12 bases unmatched. This CDR3 is built from 15 residues. CDR1 and CDR2 from the germline V gene are MNHEY and SVGAGI. The CDR3 nucleotides read TGTGCCAGTTCGAAGATTCGGGACAGTTCCTACGAGCAGTACTTC. It encodes CASSKIRDSSYEQYF.

The chain recombines TRBV5-1 with TRBJ2-5; 13 bases map to TRBD2. V gave up 4 bases and J gave up 5 bases; unmatched junction bases: 5. This CDR3 contains 15 residues. CDR1 and CDR2 from the germline V gene are SGHRS and YFSETQ. The CDR3 loop reads CASSRTSGSSETQYF. The DNA of the CDR3 is TGCGCCAGCAGCAGGACTAGCGGGAGTTCTGAGACCCAGTACTTC.

The gene calls are TRBV7-9 and TRBJ2-5; 10 bases agree with TRBD2. V shed 3 bases, J shed 5 bases, and the junction held 9 bases outside the gene matches. This CDR3 has 16 amino acids. CDR1 and CDR2 from the germline V gene are SEHNR and FQNEAQ (reference sequence). CDR3 in DNA: TGTGCCAGCAGCTTTAGGGCTAGCGGGAGTTGGGAGACCCAGTACTTC. Encoded protein: CASSFRASGSWETQYF.

This clone was counted a few times. This specimen includes other DNA sequences encoding the same CDR3. The rearrangement joins TRBV5-1 to TRBJ2-5; no definite D call. Germline V gives CDR1 SGHRS, CDR2 YFSETQ. V was clipped by 4 bases and J by 1 base, with 2 bases between them. This CDR3 is built from 11 residues. CDR3 protein: CASSLQETQYF. DNA of the CDR3: TGCGCCAGCAGCCTCCAAGAGACCCAGTACTTC.

The chain combines TRBV4-2 with TRBJ2-2; D is unclear. This CDR3 is 13 amino acids long. V gave up 0 bases and J gave up 6 bases, with 5 bases separating them. Germline values: CDR1 LGHNA, CDR2 YNFKEQ. CDR3: CASSQDPAGELFF. The CDR3 nucleotides read TGTGCCAGCAGCCAAGACCCGGCCGGGGAGCTGTTTTTT.